This T cell receptor (beta chain) emerged from a study of blood T cell repertoires in COVID-19. Study overall: From the United States, Italy and Spain came samples of acute and convalescent COVID-19. PBMCs, B-cell-depleted T cells, or T cells were the source of the cDNA or gDNA that made up the material.

Authors' processing steps: Nucleated cell counts were estimated from reference gene primer amplification. Measured with immunoSEQ multiplex PCR; TCRdb has only the in-frame clones, and not every one. V and J calls and clone size are as listed in that table; D and trimming were resolved from the DNA. The profile covers 57,000 or so clones, with approximately 88% appearing a single time and around a sixth taken by the ten largest. The CDR3 spans 15 residues. V gave up 6 bases and J gave up 0 bases; unmatched junction bases: 8. Germline CDR1 reads MNHEY; CDR2 reads SVGAGI. Sequenced input: peripheral blood. The source of this sequence is a man aged 70-80 years with active COVID-19. This chain joins TRBV6-5 and TRBJ2-7; 7 bases align to TRBD2. In DNA form, the CDR3 reads TGTGCCAGCAGAGCCTTTAGCGGGTACTCCTACGAGCAGTACTTC. Protein sequence: CASRAFSGYSYEQYF.